This TCR beta chain originates from a study of T cell responses to AZD1222 COVID-19 vaccine. The germline V gene has CDR1 MNHEY and CDR2 SVGAGI. This CDR3 has 12 residues. V lost 5 bases and J lost 7, with 9 bases in between. The table came from immunoSEQ multiplex PCR; TCRdb's copy has only in-frame clones and leaves some out. The sample has about 99,000 clones, 90% seen once. As to this clone: Antigen: not known.

Study-wide results and caveats: White British ancestry dominated among donors, who included more females, and clonal diversity was possibly underestimated.

The sequence was obtained from an adult in good health. This material consisted of peripheral blood, taken on day 0 of AZD1222 vaccination. This chain connects TRBV6-5 to TRBJ2-4; D unresolved. CDR3 DNA: TGTGCCAGCAGTCTAACGAGGAACATTCAGTACTTC. Translated, it gives CASSLTRNIQYF.